The 24 T cell receptor beta chains reported below all come from one sample, sequenced in a study of control samples from healthy donors and cancer patients. Using immunoSEQ multiplex PCR, the repertoire was profiled, and TCRdb retains in-frame clones only, with some absent. Seen here are tens of thousands of clones, roughly nine tenths observed once, and the top ten hold 5% to 6.5%. Input material: PBMCs. Receptors were obtained from a man between 60 and 75 years old with colorectal cancer.

V is TRBV6-5 and J is TRBJ2-3, with 12 bases fitting TRBD2. The CDR3 consists of 16 residues. Per the germline V gene, CDR1 is MNHEY and CDR2 is SVGAGI. After removal of 4 bases from V and 3 bases from J, the junction contained 5 bases not matched to a gene. CDR3 sequence (DNA): TGTGCCAGCAGTTTCGACCTAGCGGGGGGGACAGATACGCAGTATTTT. Encoded protein: CASSFDLAGGTDTQYF.

This clone was observed a single time. The chain combines TRBV7-2 with TRBJ2-1; 9 nucleotides line up with TRBD2. The germline CDR1 and CDR2 sequences are SGHTA and FQGNSA. The CDR3 length is 15 residues. With V trimmed by 3 bases and J by 9 bases, 9 bases remained unmatched. The CDR3 sequence: CASSLGGGARAEQFF. CDR3 DNA: TGTGCCAGCAGCTTGGGCGGGGGGGCCCGGGCTGAGCAGTTCTTC.

The count of this clone is one. The rearrangement links TRBV28 to TRBJ1-3; D call uncertain. The germline V and J ends were trimmed by 5 bases and 2 bases, with 19 bases remaining between them. The CDR3 is 17 residues long. Germline values: CDR1 MDHEN, CDR2 SYDVKM. The CDR3 region has the DNA TGTGCCAGCAGTCTTGGCGCAGCCCAGGCAACTGGAAACACCATATATTTT. It codes for CASSLGAAQATGNTIYF.

The chain links TRBV5-6 to TRBJ1-6; D might be TRBD1 (6 bases). Trimming pared 1 base from V and 9 bases from J, leaving 11 bases between. CDR3 length equals 14 residues. From germline, CDR1 is SGHDT and CDR2 YYEEEE. The CDR3 sequence is CASSLPQGRSPLHF. The CDR3 nucleotides read TGTGCCAGCAGCTTGCCGCAGGGGCGTTCACCCCTCCACTTT.

The J gene is TRBJ1-3, the V gene TRBV10-2; D is unclear. CDR1 WSHSY and CDR2 SAAADI come from the germline V gene. Trimming removed 0 bases at V and 4 bases at J, with 10 bases between. CDR3 length: 15 amino acids. This CDR3 is CASSESNPWGNTIYF. Written as DNA, the CDR3 is TGCGCCAGCAGTGAGTCGAATCCATGGGGAAACACCATATATTTT.

V is TRBV4-1 and J is TRBJ1-1; the D is unclear. Trimming cost V 0 bases and J 10 bases, with 15 bases left between them. The germline gives CDR1 MGHRA, CDR2 YSYEKL. The CDR3 is made up of 14 amino acids. Here the CDR3 reads CASSQDSTTDAAFF. The CDR3 DNA is TGCGCCAGCAGCCAAGATAGTACCACTGACGCAGCTTTCTTT.

This chain joins TRBV6-2 or TRBV6-3 and TRBJ2-7, with D tentatively TRBD2 (5 bases). Looked up from germline, CDR1 is MNHEY and CDR2 is SVGEGT. V was shortened by 6 bases and J by 7 bases, with 19 bases between the two germline ends. The CDR3 loop spans 14 amino acids. The CDR3 loop reads CASSSENRGKEQYF. The CDR3 DNA reads TGTGCCAGCAGCTCCGAGAATAGAGGGAAGGAGCAGTACTTC.

This clone showed up just a few times. The chain links TRBV6-6 to TRBJ1-1, with D possibly TRBD1 on 5 matching bases. V lost 7 bases and J 0 bases, leaving 9 bases between the germline ends. The germline CDR1 and CDR2 sequences are MNHNY and SVGAGI (reference sequence). The CDR3 is 13 amino acids. CDR3 bases: TGTGCCAGCATTTTAGGGGTGAACACTGAAGCTTTCTTT. Amino acids: CASILGVNTEAFF.

V gene TRBV29-1 combines with J gene TRBJ1-2, with TRBD1 matching 9 bases. With V trimmed by 6 bases and J by 4 bases, 6 bases remained unmatched. Germline CDR1 is SQVTM and CDR2 is ANQGSEA. The CDR3 extends over 13 amino acids. CDR3 DNA sequence: TGCAGCGTGGGGGACAGGGCCTCCTATGGCTACACCTTC. Translated: CSVGDRASYGYTF. Filled out from reference TRBV29-1 and TRBJ1-2, the complete variable domain reads SAVISQKPSRDICQRGTSLTIQCQVDSQVTMMFWYRQQPGQSLTLIATANQGSEATYESGFVIDKFPISRPNLTFSTLTVSNMSPEDSSIYLCSVGDRASYGYTFGSGTRLTVV.

This clone has only one observation. J is TRBJ2-5 and V is TRBV4-1, with D tentatively TRBD2 (7 bases). Germline V gene sequence: CDR1 MGHRA, CDR2 YSYEKL. The CDR3 extends over 17 amino acids. Deletions cut 2 bases from V and 5 bases from J, with 21 bases between. The CDR3 DNA sequence: TGCGCCAGCAGCCAATTCCCTCAGACCGAGGGGGGGGAGACCCAGTACTTC. This gives the protein CASSQFPQTEGGETQYF.

The chain is built from TRBV18 and TRBJ2-3, with D hard to call. Germline assignment: CDR1 KGHSH and CDR2 LQKENI. Trimming removed 3 bases at V and 0 bases at J, with 10 bases between. CDR3 length equals 15 residues. The chain's CDR3 is CASSPAVGSTDTQYF. DNA for the CDR3: TGTGCCAGCTCACCGGCGGTAGGAAGCACAGATACGCAGTATTTT.

V is TRBV7-8 and J is TRBJ2-1; unclear D gene. Between the trimmed V and J ends, which lost 3 bases and 3 bases, there was a span of 9 bases. The germline gives CDR1 SGHVS, CDR2 FQNEAQ. This CDR3 has 14 residues. CDR3 bases: TGTGCCAGCAGCTTCAGGCAGAGCTACAATGAGCAGTTCTTC. As protein: CASSFRQSYNEQFF. The complete variable domain, with remaining parts taken from reference TRBV7-8 and TRBJ2-1, reads GAGVSQSPRYKVAKRGQDVALRCDPISGHVSLFWYQQALGQGPEFLTYFQNEAQLDKSGLPSDRFFAERPEGSVSTLKIQRTQQEDSAVYLCASSFRQSYNEQFFGPGTRLTVL.

The rearrangement links TRBV7-6 to TRBJ1-2; no firm D call. CDR3 size: 15 residues. Germline values: CDR1 SGHVS, CDR2 FNYEAQ. The V end lost 7 bases, the J end lost 0 bases, and 15 bases lay between the germline ends. CDR3 protein: CASTLGAASNYGYTF. CDR3 coding DNA: TGTGCCAGCACCCTGGGTGCAGCCTCTAACTATGGCTACACCTTC.

The V and J genes are TRBV5-1 and TRBJ2-3; D gene uncertain. The CDR3 consists of 13 residues. Germline V CDR1 and CDR2: SGHRS, YFSETQ. V dropped 0 bases and J dropped 1 base, with 3 bases sitting between them. The DNA of the CDR3 is TGCGCCAGCAGCTTGGAGGGCACAGATACGCAGTATTTT. This translates into CASSLEGTDTQYF.

The chain is built from TRBV7-2 and TRBJ2-5, with 14 bases aligning to TRBD2. Germline CDR1 SGHTA, CDR2 FQGNSA. J was trimmed by 3 bases and V by 1 base; bases with no gene match: 7. The CDR3 is 18 residues long. The chain's CDR3 is CASSLGILTSGGEETQYF. CDR3 nucleotide sequence: TGTGCCAGCAGCTTAGGAATACTGACTAGCGGGGGGGAAGAGACCCAGTACTTC.

The chain employs TRBV6-1 and TRBJ1-2, with D unclear. The CDR3 contains 11 residues. Germline-derived CDR1 and CDR2 are MNHNS and SASEGT. The germline V and J ends were trimmed by 3 bases and 5 bases, with 4 bases remaining between them. The CDR3 reads CASSDPYGYTF. For the CDR3, the DNA is TGTGCCAGCAGTGACCCTTATGGCTACACCTTC.

This clone was counted between two and nine times. The chain joins TRBV12-3 or TRBV12-4 to TRBJ1-6, with TRBD1 matching over 8 bases. The CDR3 sequence is 13 residues long. Unmatched junction bases numbered 5, after V lost 7 bases and J lost 9 bases. The CDR3 here is CASMRQGSSPLHF. In nucleotides, the CDR3 is TGTGCCAGCATGAGACAGGGGAGTTCACCCCTCCACTTT.

The V call is TRBV7-3, the J call TRBJ2-3; possibly TRBD1 for D (6 bases). Germline V gives CDR1 SGHTA, CDR2 FQGTGA. V lost 2 bases, J lost 2 bases, and 8 bases lay in between. The CDR3 runs 14 residues. CDR3 sequence reads: CASSLGGFTDTQYF. The CDR3 nucleotides are TGTGCCAGCAGCTTAGGGGGCTTCACAGATACGCAGTATTTT.

The rearrangement uses TRBV4-2 and TRBJ1-4; D is perhaps TRBD1 (5 bases). The CDR3 spans 15 residues. The germline V gene has CDR1 LGHNA and CDR2 YNFKEQ. The ends were cut back, 5 bases at V and 6 bases at J, with 16 bases in the middle. Written as DNA, the CDR3 is TGTGCCAGCAGCGCCCGGATGGAGGGGTATGAAAAACTGTTTTTT. Translated, it gives CASSARMEGYEKLFF.

This clone showed up just once. V is TRBV13 and J is TRBJ1-4; 8 positions match TRBD1. The CDR3 spans 15 residues. Germline CDR1 reads PRHDT; CDR2 reads FYEKMQ (reference sequence). Unmatched junction bases numbered 8, after V lost 4 bases and J lost 7 bases. CDR3 bases: TGTGCCAGCAGCTCCCGACAGGGGATGAGTGAAAAACTGTTTTTT. This encodes CASSSRQGMSEKLFF.

This sequence joins TRBV7-9 and TRBJ2-4, with 8 bases matching TRBD2. Germline loops: CDR1 SEHNR, CDR2 FQNEAQ (reference sequence). This CDR3 comprises 14 residues. After removal of 3 bases from V and 8 bases from J, the junction contained 6 bases not matched to a gene. The CDR3 here is CASSFSLAEYIQYF. The CDR3 DNA reads as TGTGCCAGCAGCTTTTCACTAGCGGAATACATTCAGTACTTC.

V gene TRBV7-9 combines with J gene TRBJ2-2; D is possibly TRBD1 or TRBD2 (5 bases each). V dropped 6 bases and J dropped 4 bases, with 15 bases sitting between them. CDR3 length: 15 residues. Germline CDR1 is SEHNR and CDR2 is FQNEAQ (reference sequence). The CDR3 nucleotides are TGTGCCAGCAGGTCGGACGGGGCGTCCACCGGGGAGCTGTTTTTT. This codes for CASRSDGASTGELFF. The full variable domain, its missing parts supplied by reference TRBV7-9 and TRBJ2-2, is DTGVSQNPRHKITKRGQNVTFRCDPISEHNRLYWYRQTLGQGPEFLTYFQNEAQLEKSRLLSDRFSAERPKGSFSTLEIQRTEQGDSAMYLCASRSDGASTGELFFGEGSRLTVL.

The sample holds a few counts of this clone. V and J are TRBV29-1 and TRBJ1-2; 7 nucleotides line up with TRBD1. Per the germline V gene, CDR1 is SQVTM and CDR2 is ANQGSEA. V gave up 0 bases and J gave up 0 bases; unmatched junction bases: 4. There are 15 residues in the CDR3. The CDR3 is CSVEEGTASNYGYTF. CDR3 bases: TGCAGCGTTGAAGAAGGGACAGCCTCTAACTATGGCTACACCTTC.

V is TRBV6-2 or TRBV6-3 and J is TRBJ1-1; unclear D gene. The CDR3 runs to 17 residues. Germline V gene lookup returns CDR1 MNHEY and CDR2 SVGEGT. The germline V and J ends were trimmed by 2 bases and 1 base, with 17 bases remaining between them. The CDR3 sequence is CASSYRAGQAANTEAFF. DNA for the CDR3: TGTGCCAGCAGTTACAGGGCAGGCCAAGCGGCGAACACTGAAGCTTTCTTT.